This entry lists 5 T cell receptor beta chains sequenced from one sample in a study of cytomegalovirus exposure and HLA in healthy donors. Sequencing used immunoSEQ multiplex PCR; TCRdb keeps in-frame clones, though not all of them. The sample includes 200,000 to 250,000 clones, around four fifths seen only once; the top ten take 4.5% to 6%. The source material was PBMCs. These receptors originate from a woman aged 18-29 years in good health and CMV-seronegative.

Worth noting for this clone: Other DNA sequences from this sample encode an identical CDR3 as well. The chain has TRBV30 and TRBJ2-1; weak D call: TRBD1 (6 bases). This CDR3 is 12 amino acids long. Deletions cut 0 bases from V and 7 bases from J, with 7 bases between. Germline CDR1 is GTSNPN and CDR2 is SVGIG (reference sequence). As DNA, the CDR3 is TGTGCCTGGAGTGTCAGGGGAAATGAGCAGTTCTTC. It codes for CAWSVRGNEQFF. The full variable domain, completed using reference TRBV30 and TRBJ2-1, is SQTIHQWPATLVQPVGSPLSLECTVEGTSNPNLYWYRQAAGRGLQLLFYSVGIGQISSEVPQNLSASRPQDRQFILSSKKLLLSDSGFYLCAWSVRGNEQFFGPGTRLTVL.

The chain is built from TRBV10-3 and TRBJ1-1; D is uncertain. V gave up 2 bases and J gave up 14 bases, with 18 bases separating them. There are 13 residues in the CDR3. Germline CDR1 and CDR2: ENHRY and SYGVKD. The CDR3 is CAISEVVSSGCFF. For the CDR3, the DNA is TGTGCCATCAGTGAGGTTGTTTCGTCGGGCTGCTTCTTT.

The chain links TRBV5-1 to TRBJ2-7; tentative D call: TRBD2 (7 bases). V was shortened by 1 base and J by 0 bases, with 14 bases between the two germline ends. CDR3 length equals 16 residues. CDR1 SGHRS and CDR2 YFSETQ come from the germline V gene. The CDR3 is CASSLYGGPDSYEQYF. The CDR3 coding sequence is TGCGCCAGCAGCTTGTACGGGGGGCCTGACTCCTACGAGCAGTACTTC.

The chain is built from TRBV28 and TRBJ1-1; D not resolved. Germline V gene sequence: CDR1 MDHEN, CDR2 SYDVKM. Trimming left V 3 bases short and J 1 base short, with 12 bases between. The CDR3 spans 15 residues. CDR3 DNA: TGTGCCAGCAGTTTTTCCGGGATCTCGAACACTGAAGCTTTCTTT. Its translation: CASSFSGISNTEAFF.

The CDR3 protein is CAWSVGQAINTEAFF. The CDR3 bases are TGTGCCTGGAGTGTGGGACAGGCGATTAACACTGAAGCTTTCTTT. V is TRBV30 and J is TRBJ1-1; TRBD1 matches at 8 bases. This CDR3 spans 15 amino acids. J gave up 2 bases and V 0 bases, and 5 bases lay outside the gene matches. Germline CDR1 is GTSNPN and CDR2 is SVGIG (reference sequence). The whole variable domain, remainder taken from reference TRBV30 and TRBJ1-1, is SQTIHQWPATLVQPVGSPLSLECTVEGTSNPNLYWYRQAAGRGLQLLFYSVGIGQISSEVPQNLSASRPQDRQFILSSKKLLLSDSGFYLCAWSVGQAINTEAFFGQGTRLTVV.